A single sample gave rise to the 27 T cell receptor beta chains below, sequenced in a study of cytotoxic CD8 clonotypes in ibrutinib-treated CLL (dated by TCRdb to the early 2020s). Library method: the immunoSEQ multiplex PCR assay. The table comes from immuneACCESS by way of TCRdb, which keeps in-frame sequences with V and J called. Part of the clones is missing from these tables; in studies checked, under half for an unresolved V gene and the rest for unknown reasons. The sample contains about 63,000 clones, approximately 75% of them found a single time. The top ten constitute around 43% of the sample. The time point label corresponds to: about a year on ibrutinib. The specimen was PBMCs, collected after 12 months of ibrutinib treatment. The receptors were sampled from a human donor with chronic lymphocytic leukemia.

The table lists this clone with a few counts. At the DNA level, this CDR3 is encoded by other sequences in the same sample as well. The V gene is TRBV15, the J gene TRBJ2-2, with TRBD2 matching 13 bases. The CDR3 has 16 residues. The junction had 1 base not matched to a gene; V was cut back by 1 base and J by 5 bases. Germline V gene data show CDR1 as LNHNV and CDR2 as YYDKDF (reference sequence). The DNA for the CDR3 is TGTGCCACCAGCAGAGGACTAGCGGGAGGAACCGGGGAGCTGTTTTTT. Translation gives CATSRGLAGGTGELFF. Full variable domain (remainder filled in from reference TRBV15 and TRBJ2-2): DAMVIQNPRYQVTQFGKPVTLSCSQTLNHNVMYWYQQKSSQAPKLLFHYYDKDFNNEADTPDNFQSRRPNTSFCFLDIRSPGLGDTAMYLCATSRGLAGGTGELFFGEGSRLTVL.

DNA for the CDR3: TGTGCCAGCAGCTTGGGACGCGAGCAGTACTTC. Translation: CASSLGREQYF. V usage is TRBV5-6 and J usage is TRBJ2-7; no firm D call. Germline V gene lookup returns CDR1 SGHDT and CDR2 YYEEEE. Trimming shortened V by 0 bases and J by 6 bases, and 4 bases separated the two germline ends. The CDR3 length is 11 residues.

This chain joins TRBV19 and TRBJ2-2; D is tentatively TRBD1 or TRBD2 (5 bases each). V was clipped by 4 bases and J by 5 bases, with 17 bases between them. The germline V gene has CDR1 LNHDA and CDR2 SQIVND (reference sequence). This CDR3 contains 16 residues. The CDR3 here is CASSTPGSSRTGELFF. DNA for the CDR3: TGTGCCAGTAGTACCCCAGGGAGTTCAAGGACCGGGGAGCTGTTTTTT.

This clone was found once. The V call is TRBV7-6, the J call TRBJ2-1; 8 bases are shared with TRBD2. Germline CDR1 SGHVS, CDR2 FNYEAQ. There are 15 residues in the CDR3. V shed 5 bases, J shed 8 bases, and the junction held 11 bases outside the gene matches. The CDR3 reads CASSPQRGYTDEQFF. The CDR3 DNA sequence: TGTGCCAGCAGCCCCCAGCGGGGGTATACCGATGAGCAGTTCTTC.

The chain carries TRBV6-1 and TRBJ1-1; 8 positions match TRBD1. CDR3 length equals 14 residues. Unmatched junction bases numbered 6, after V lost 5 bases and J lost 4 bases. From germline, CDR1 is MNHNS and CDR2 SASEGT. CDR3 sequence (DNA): TGTGCCAGCAGTCACAGGGGGGAGACCACTGAAGCTTTCTTT. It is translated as CASSHRGETTEAFF.

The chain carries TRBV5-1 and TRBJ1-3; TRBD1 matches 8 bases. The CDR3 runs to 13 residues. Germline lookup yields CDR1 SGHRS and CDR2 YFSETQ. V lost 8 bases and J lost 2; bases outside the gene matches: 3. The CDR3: CARDRGTGNTIYF. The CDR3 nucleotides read TGCGCCAGAGACAGGGGCACTGGAAACACCATATATTTT.

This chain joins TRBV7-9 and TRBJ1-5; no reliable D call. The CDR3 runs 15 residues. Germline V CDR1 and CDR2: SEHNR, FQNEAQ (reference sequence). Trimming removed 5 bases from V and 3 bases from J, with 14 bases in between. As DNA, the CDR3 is TGTGCCAGCAGCCCTGGACCCATACTCAATCAGCCCCAGCATTTT. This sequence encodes CASSPGPILNQPQHF.

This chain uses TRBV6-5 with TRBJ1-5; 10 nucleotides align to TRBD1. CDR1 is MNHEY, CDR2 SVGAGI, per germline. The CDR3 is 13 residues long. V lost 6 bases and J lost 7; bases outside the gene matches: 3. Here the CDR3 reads CASRTTGGQPQHF. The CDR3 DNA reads TGTGCCAGCAGAACGACAGGGGGCCAGCCCCAGCATTTT.

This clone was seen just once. The CDR3 nucleotides read TGCAGCGTGGGGGGGGCGGTGCGCACAGATACGCAGTATTTT. It encodes CSVGGAVRTDTQYF. The gene calls are TRBV29-1 and TRBJ2-3; D perhaps matches TRBD2 (7 bases). Per germline, CDR1 SQVTM and CDR2 ANQGSEA. This CDR3 contains 14 residues. Between the trimmed V and J ends, which lost 6 bases and 1 base, there was a span of 14 bases.

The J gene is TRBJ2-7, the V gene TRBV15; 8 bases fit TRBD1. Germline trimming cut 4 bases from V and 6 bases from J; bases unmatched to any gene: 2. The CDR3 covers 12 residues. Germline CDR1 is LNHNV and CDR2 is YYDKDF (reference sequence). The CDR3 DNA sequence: TGTGCCACCAGCATACAGGGGGGCGAGCAGTACTTC. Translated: CATSIQGGEQYF.

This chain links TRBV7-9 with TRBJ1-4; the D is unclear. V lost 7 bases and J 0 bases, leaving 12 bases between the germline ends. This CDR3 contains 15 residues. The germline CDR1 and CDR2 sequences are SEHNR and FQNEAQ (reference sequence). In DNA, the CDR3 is TGTGCCAGCATGGCGTCCCGCGCAACTAATGAAAAACTGTTTTTT. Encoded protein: CASMASRATNEKLFF.

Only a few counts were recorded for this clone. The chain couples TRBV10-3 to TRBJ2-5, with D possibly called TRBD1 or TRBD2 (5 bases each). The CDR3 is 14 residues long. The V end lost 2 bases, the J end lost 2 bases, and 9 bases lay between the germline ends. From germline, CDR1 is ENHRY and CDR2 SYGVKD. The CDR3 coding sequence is TGTGCCATCAGTGAGCGGGACGCACAAGAGACCCAGTACTTC. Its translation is CAISERDAQETQYF.

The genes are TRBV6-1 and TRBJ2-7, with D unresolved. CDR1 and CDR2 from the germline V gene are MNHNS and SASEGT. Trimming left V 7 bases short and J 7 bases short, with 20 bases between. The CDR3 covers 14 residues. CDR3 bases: TGTGCCAGCAACATAGATGGCATATCGGTAGAGCAGTACTTC. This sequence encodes CASNIDGISVEQYF.

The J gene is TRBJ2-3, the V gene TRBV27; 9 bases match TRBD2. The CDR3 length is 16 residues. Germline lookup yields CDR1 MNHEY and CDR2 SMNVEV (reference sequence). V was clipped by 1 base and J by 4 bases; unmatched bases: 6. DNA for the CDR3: TGTGCCAGCAGTTTATATTATAGCGGGAGCCCAGATACGCAGTATTTT. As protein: CASSLYYSGSPDTQYF.

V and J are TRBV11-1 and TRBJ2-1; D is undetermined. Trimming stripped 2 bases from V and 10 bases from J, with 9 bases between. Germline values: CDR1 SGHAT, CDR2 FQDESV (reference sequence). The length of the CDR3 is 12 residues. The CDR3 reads CASSLFRREQFF. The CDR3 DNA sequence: TGTGCCAGCAGCTTATTCAGGCGGGAGCAGTTCTTC.

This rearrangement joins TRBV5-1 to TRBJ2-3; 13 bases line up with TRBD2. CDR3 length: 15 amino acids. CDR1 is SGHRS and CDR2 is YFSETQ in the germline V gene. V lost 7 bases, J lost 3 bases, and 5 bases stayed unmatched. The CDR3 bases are TGCGCCAGCGGGACTAGCGGGATGGCGACAGATACGCAGTATTTT. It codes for CASGTSGMATDTQYF.

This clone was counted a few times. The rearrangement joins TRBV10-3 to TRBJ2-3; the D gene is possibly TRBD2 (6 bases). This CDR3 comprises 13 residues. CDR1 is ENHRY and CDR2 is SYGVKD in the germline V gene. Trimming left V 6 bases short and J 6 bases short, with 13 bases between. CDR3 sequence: CAISDERADTQYF. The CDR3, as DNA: TGTGCCATCAGCGATGAGCGGGCGGATACGCAGTATTTT.

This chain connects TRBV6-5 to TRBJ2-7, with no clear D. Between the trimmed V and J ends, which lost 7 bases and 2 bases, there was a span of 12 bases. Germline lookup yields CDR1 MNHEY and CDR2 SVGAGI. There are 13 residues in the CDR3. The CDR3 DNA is TGTGCCAGCACTAACAGCGAGACCTACGAGCAGTACTTC. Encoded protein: CASTNSETYEQYF.

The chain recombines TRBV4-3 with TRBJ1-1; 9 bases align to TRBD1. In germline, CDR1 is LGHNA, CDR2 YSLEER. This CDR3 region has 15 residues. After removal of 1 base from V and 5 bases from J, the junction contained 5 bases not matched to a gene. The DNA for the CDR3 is TGCGCCAGCAGCCAAGCCGGGACAGGGAGGACTGAAGCTTTCTTT. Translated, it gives CASSQAGTGRTEAFF.

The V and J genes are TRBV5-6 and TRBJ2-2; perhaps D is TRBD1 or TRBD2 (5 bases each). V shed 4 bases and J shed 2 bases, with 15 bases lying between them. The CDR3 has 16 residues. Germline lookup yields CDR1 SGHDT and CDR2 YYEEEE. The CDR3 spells CASSARGAANTGELFF. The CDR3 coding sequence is TGTGCCAGCAGCGCCCGAGGGGCGGCCAACACCGGGGAGCTGTTTTTT. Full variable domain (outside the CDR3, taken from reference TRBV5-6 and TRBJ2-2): DAGVTQSPTHLIKTRGQQVTLRCSPKSGHDTVSWYQQALGQGPQFIFQYYEEEERQRGNFPDRFSGHQFPNYSSELNVNALLLGDSALYLCASSARGAANTGELFFGEGSRLTVL.

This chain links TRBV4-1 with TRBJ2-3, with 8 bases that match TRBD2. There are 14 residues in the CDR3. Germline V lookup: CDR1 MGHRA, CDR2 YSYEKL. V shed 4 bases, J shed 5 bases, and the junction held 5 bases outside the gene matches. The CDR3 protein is CASSLREGGDTQYF. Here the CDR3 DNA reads TGCGCCAGCAGCCTCCGGGAGGGCGGAGATACGCAGTATTTT.

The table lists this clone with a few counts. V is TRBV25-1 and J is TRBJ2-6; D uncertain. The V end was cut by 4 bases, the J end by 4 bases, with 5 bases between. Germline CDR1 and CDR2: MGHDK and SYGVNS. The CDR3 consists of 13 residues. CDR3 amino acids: CASSVTGANVLTF. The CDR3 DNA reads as TGTGCCAGCAGTGTAACAGGGGCCAACGTCCTGACTTTC.

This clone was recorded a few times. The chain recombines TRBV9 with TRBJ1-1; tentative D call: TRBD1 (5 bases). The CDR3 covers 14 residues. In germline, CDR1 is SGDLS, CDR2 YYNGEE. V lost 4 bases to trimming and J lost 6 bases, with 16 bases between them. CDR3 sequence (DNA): TGTGCCAGCAGCCCCGGAGGGGTAGAGGCTGAAGCTTTCTTT. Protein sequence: CASSPGGVEAEAFF. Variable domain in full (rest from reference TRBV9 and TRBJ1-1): DSGVTQTPKHLITATGQRVTLRCSPRSGDLSVYWYQQSLDQGLQFLIQYYNGEERAKGNILERFSAQQFPDLHSELNLSSLELGDSALYFCASSPGGVEAEAFFGQGTRLTVV.

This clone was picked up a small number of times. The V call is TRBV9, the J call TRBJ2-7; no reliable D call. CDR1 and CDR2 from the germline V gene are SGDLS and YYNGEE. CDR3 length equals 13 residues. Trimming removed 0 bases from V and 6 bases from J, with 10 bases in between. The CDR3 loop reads CASSVAPSGEQYF. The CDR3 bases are TGTGCCAGCAGCGTAGCTCCGTCGGGCGAGCAGTACTTC.

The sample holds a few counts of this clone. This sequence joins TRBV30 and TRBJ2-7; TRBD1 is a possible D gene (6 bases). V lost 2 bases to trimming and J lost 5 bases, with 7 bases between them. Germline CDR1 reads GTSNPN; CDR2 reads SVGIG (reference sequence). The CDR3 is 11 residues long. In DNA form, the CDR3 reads TGTGCCTGGAGTCACAGGGACGAGCAGTACTTC. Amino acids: CAWSHRDEQYF. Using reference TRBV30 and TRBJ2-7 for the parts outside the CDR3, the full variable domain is SQTIHQWPATLVQPVGSPLSLECTVEGTSNPNLYWYRQAAGRGLQLLFYSVGIGQISSEVPQNLSASRPQDRQFILSSKKLLLSDSGFYLCAWSHRDEQYFGPGTRLTVT.

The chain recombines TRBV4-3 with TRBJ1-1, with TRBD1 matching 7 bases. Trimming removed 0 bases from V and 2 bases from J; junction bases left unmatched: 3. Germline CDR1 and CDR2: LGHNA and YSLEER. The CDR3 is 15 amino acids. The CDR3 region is CASSQDRQGNTEAFF. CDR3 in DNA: TGCGCCAGCAGCCAAGACCGACAGGGAAACACTGAAGCTTTCTTT.

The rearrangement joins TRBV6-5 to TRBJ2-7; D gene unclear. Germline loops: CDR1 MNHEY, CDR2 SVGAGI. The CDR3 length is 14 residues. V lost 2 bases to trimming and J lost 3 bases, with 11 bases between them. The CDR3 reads CASSYRGPHYEQYF. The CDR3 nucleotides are TGTGCCAGCAGTTACAGAGGTCCCCACTACGAGCAGTACTTC.